Presented here are 27 T cell receptor beta chains from one specimen sequenced in a study of T-cell memory formation after mild COVID-19. TCRdb passed the 5' RACE reads through MiXCR, listing each CDR3 protein once. The sample lists 100,000 to 120,000 distinct CDR3 sequences, 15% to 20% occurring once. Sequenced input: PBMCs or a T cell subset sorted from them (not recorded which). These receptors were collected from a man between 18 and 29 years old who had mild COVID-19 (a few samples of this study predate the infection). Cell type and time point are not known.

This clonotype has a handful of counts. The chain employs TRBV11-2 and TRBJ2-5; TRBD2 agrees at 13 bases. The CDR3 is 15 residues long. Germline assignment: CDR1 SGHAT and CDR2 FQNNGV. Germline trimming cut 6 bases from V and 1 base from J; bases unmatched to any gene: 2. The CDR3 here is CASRRLAGGQETQYF. In DNA form, the CDR3 reads TGTGCCAGCAGGAGACTAGCGGGGGGCCAAGAGACCCAGTACTTC. The whole variable domain, filled in from reference TRBV11-2 and TRBJ2-5, reads EAGVAQSPRYKIIEKRQSVAFWCNPISGHATLYWYQQILGQGPKLLIQFQNNGVVDDSQLPKDRFSAERLKGVDSTLKIQPAKLEDSAVYLCASRRLAGGQETQYFGPGTRLLVL.

The chain links TRBV18 to TRBJ2-1, with 9 bases aligning to TRBD1. The germline V gene encodes CDR1 KGHSH and CDR2 LQKENI. This CDR3 is 15 amino acids long. Losses at the gene ends were 6 bases for V and 6 bases for J; bases not matched to a gene: 9. CDR3 in DNA: TGTGCCAGCTCCTGGCAACAGGGGGCCTCCAATGAGCAGTTCTTC. Protein sequence: CASSWQQGASNEQFF. The full variable domain, in which reference TRBV18 and TRBJ2-1 provide the parts outside the CDR3, is NAGVMQNPRHLVRRRGQEARLRCSPMKGHSHVYWYRQLPEEGLKFMVYLQKENIIDESGMPKERFSAEFPKEGPSILRIQQVVRGDSAAYFCASSWQQGASNEQFFGPGTRLTVL.

This clonotype has a count of ten or more. This rearrangement joins TRBV3-1 to TRBJ2-1; TRBD2 matches 12 bases. CDR1 and CDR2 from the germline V gene are LGHDT and YNNKEL (reference sequence). The junction had 4 bases not matched to a gene; V was cut back by 1 base and J by 6 bases. The CDR3 has 16 residues. The CDR3 here is CASSQGASGGANEQFF. CDR3 coding DNA: TGTGCCAGCAGCCAAGGGGCTAGCGGGGGGGCCAATGAGCAGTTCTTC.

The chain is built from TRBV7-8 and TRBJ1-1; TRBD1 matches at 11 bases. The CDR3 covers 15 residues. V dropped 4 bases and J dropped 4; count of bases not matched to a gene: 5. The germline V gene has CDR1 SGHVS and CDR2 FQNEAQ. The chain's CDR3 is CASSSKGQGGTEAFF. CDR3 DNA sequence: TGTGCCAGCAGCTCGAAGGGACAGGGGGGCACTGAAGCTTTCTTT.

This clonotype turned up a few times. The chain couples TRBV20-1 to TRBJ1-1, with a possible D match to TRBD1 (6 bases). The CDR3 extends over 14 amino acids. Germline-derived CDR1 and CDR2 are DFQATT and SNEGSKA (reference sequence). Trimming stripped 4 bases from V and 1 base from J, with 13 bases between. For the CDR3, the DNA is TGCAGTGCTATCAGACAGGACACGAACACTGAAGCTTTCTTT. The encoded protein is CSAIRQDTNTEAFF.

This clonotype was picked up many times. The chain joins TRBV6-5 to TRBJ2-5; D is possibly TRBD2 (6 bases). CDR1 and CDR2 (germline): MNHEY, SVGAGI. V lost 6 bases and J lost 5, with 13 bases in between. CDR3 length: 13 amino acids. CDR3 sequence reads: CASSPTGRETQYF. As DNA, the CDR3 is TGTGCCAGCAGCCCCACGGGGAGGGAGACCCAGTACTTC.

The chain carries TRBV4-3 and TRBJ2-7; D is possibly TRBD2 (5 bases). Trimming cost V 1 base and J 4 bases, with 17 bases left between them. CDR3 length: 16 amino acids. CDR1 and CDR2 (germline): LGHNA, YSLEER. CDR3 in amino acids: CASSQVAGRPTYEQYF. As DNA, the CDR3 is TGCGCCAGCAGCCAAGTCGCTGGGAGACCTACTTACGAGCAGTACTTC.

This clonotype turned up a few times. The chain recombines TRBV9 with TRBJ1-1; D gene ambiguous. With 2 bases removed from V and 0 bases from J, the gap between germline ends came to 8 bases. This CDR3 is 14 amino acids long. Per germline, CDR1 SGDLS and CDR2 YYNGEE. The CDR3: CASSVSSVNTEAFF. The CDR3 bases are TGTGCCAGCAGCGTGAGCTCAGTGAACACTGAAGCTTTCTTT.

The V call is TRBV7-9, the J call TRBJ1-3, with D possibly being TRBD1 (6 bases). Per germline, CDR1 SEHNR and CDR2 FQNEAQ (reference sequence). The CDR3 length is 14 residues. V lost 5 bases and J lost 3, with 11 bases in between. The DNA for the CDR3 is TGTGCCAGCAGCCCACAGGGAAATGGAAACACCATATATTTT. Translating gives CASSPQGNGNTIYF.

The V and J genes are TRBV4-3 and TRBJ2-3; 7 bases line up with TRBD2. This CDR3 region has 16 residues. The V gene end was trimmed by 0 bases and the J gene end by 4 bases; junction bases not matched to a gene: 7. In germline, CDR1 is LGHNA, CDR2 YSLEER. CDR3 in amino acids: CASSQDGRAGADTQYF. The CDR3 DNA follows: TGCGCCAGCAGCCAAGATGGGAGGGCGGGTGCAGATACGCAGTATTTT.

This clonotype showed up just a few times. This sequence joins TRBV6-5 and TRBJ2-1; tentative D call: TRBD2 (5 bases). The CDR3 is 17 amino acids. CDR1 and CDR2 from the germline V gene are MNHEY and SVGAGI. The V end was cut by 2 bases, the J end by 7 bases, with 21 bases between. DNA of the CDR3: TGTGCCAGCAGTTACGGGATCGGGGTCCGCGCGGTGAATGAGCAGTTCTTC. Its translation: CASSYGIGVRAVNEQFF.

This clonotype has just a few counts. This sequence joins TRBV5-5 and TRBJ2-7; the match to TRBD1 covers 7 bases. The length of the CDR3 is 14 residues. Germline lookup yields CDR1 SGHKS and CDR2 YYEKEE (reference sequence). V shed 4 bases, J shed 1 base, and the junction held 5 bases outside the gene matches. CDR3 nucleotides: TGTGCCAGCAGCATCGACAGGGTTTCCTACGAGCAGTACGTC. Amino acid sequence: CASSIDRVSYEQYV.

The chain joins TRBV12-3 or TRBV12-4 to TRBJ2-2, with TRBD2 matching 7 bases. The CDR3 spans 17 residues. Germline trimming cut 2 bases from V and 3 bases from J; bases unmatched to any gene: 9. CDR3 loop: CASSLPPLGGYTGELFF. The CDR3 nucleotides read TGTGCCAGCAGTTTACCTCCCTTGGGGGGGTACACCGGGGAGCTGTTTTTT.

This clonotype was detected a few times. The chain is built from TRBV11-2 and TRBJ2-3; D possibly corresponds to TRBD2 (6 bases). The CDR3 extends over 17 amino acids. Trimming stripped 5 bases from V and 1 base from J, with 19 bases between. The germline V gene encodes CDR1 SGHAT and CDR2 FQNNGV. CDR3 nucleotides: TGTGCCAGCAGCCCGGGGGAGTGGCGGACGGGCACAGATACGCAGTATTTT. Protein: CASSPGEWRTGTDTQYF. The whole variable domain, filled in from reference TRBV11-2 and TRBJ2-3, reads EAGVAQSPRYKIIEKRQSVAFWCNPISGHATLYWYQQILGQGPKLLIQFQNNGVVDDSQLPKDRFSAERLKGVDSTLKIQPAKLEDSAVYLCASSPGEWRTGTDTQYFGPGTRLTVL.

This clonotype appeared a few times. The chain combines TRBV20-1 with TRBJ1-5, with D possibly TRBD1 on 5 matching bases. The V gene's germline CDR1 is DFQATT and CDR2 SNEGSKA (reference sequence). The V and J ends lost 3 bases and 3 bases respectively, with 15 bases between them. The CDR3 covers 15 residues. The CDR3 region is CSASRGGGNNQPQHF. In DNA form, the CDR3 reads TGCAGTGCTAGTCGGGGGGGAGGTAACAATCAGCCCCAGCATTTT.

This chain uses TRBV5-1 with TRBJ2-5; 14 bases map to TRBD2. Germline V gene lookup returns CDR1 SGHRS and CDR2 YFSETQ. The CDR3 is made up of 15 amino acids. Trimming removed 7 bases from V and 5 bases from J; junction bases left unmatched: 7. The DNA for the CDR3 is TGCGCCAGCTCGACTAGCGGGGGGGCAGAGGAGACCCAGTACTTC. Residues: CASSTSGGAEETQYF.

V gene TRBV6-5 combines with J gene TRBJ2-2; D is possibly TRBD2 (5 bases). V lost 0 bases and J 4 bases, leaving 12 bases between the germline ends. CDR1 and CDR2 from the germline V gene are MNHEY and SVGAGI. The CDR3 is made up of 16 amino acids. The CDR3 sequence is CASSYSRGLGTGELFF. Written as DNA, the CDR3 is TGTGCCAGCAGTTACTCGAGAGGGTTGGGCACCGGGGAGCTGTTTTTT.

This clonotype has more than one count but fewer than ten. This chain uses TRBV6-5 with TRBJ2-3; D is ambiguous. Trimming took off 6 bases at V and 2 bases at J, with 18 bases between the two ends. The CDR3 sequence is 16 residues long. In germline, CDR1 is MNHEY, CDR2 SVGAGI. The CDR3 region has the DNA TGTGCCAGCAGCCGAAGTCCTTCCCCACCCACAGATACGCAGTATTTT. It codes for CASSRSPSPPTDTQYF.

This clonotype has a handful of counts. The chain has TRBV5-6 and TRBJ2-2; D gene uncertain. Trimming took off 0 bases at V and 6 bases at J, with 12 bases between the two ends. CDR3 length: 15 amino acids. Per the germline V gene, CDR1 is SGHDT and CDR2 is YYEEEE. CDR3 sequence reads: CASSLVTPPAGELFF. CDR3 sequence (DNA): TGTGCCAGCAGCTTGGTCACTCCGCCCGCCGGGGAGCTGTTTTTT.

This clonotype was seen only a few times. J is TRBJ2-7 and V is TRBV4-1; D gene uncertain. CDR3 length equals 15 residues. Germline V gene sequence: CDR1 MGHRA, CDR2 YSYEKL. V was clipped by 4 bases and J by 4 bases, with 17 bases between them. CDR3 residues: CASSRIRAPLYEQYV. The DNA for the CDR3 is TGCGCCAGCAGCCGGATAAGGGCACCACTATACGAGCAGTACGTC.

The chain links TRBV3-1 to TRBJ2-1; D is unclear. CDR1 is LGHDT and CDR2 is YNNKEL in the germline V gene (reference sequence). This CDR3 is 12 amino acids long. The V end was cut by 0 bases, the J end by 12 bases, with 9 bases between. CDR3 sequence: CASSQESLGQFF. The DNA of the CDR3 is TGTGCCAGCAGCCAAGAATCACTTGGGCAGTTCTTC.

J is TRBJ2-5 and V is TRBV5-6; D is perhaps TRBD2 (5 bases). The CDR3 covers 15 residues. V dropped 2 bases and J dropped 4 bases, with 15 bases sitting between them. CDR1 and CDR2 (germline): SGHDT, YYEEEE. The CDR3 DNA reads as TGTGCCAGCAGCTTCCGGAGCACCCGGGGAGAGACCCAGTACTTC. Residues: CASSFRSTRGETQYF.

This clonotype was detected ten times or more. This sequence joins TRBV6-2 or TRBV6-3 and TRBJ2-1, with 7 bases matching TRBD2. V trimming: 7 bases; J trimming: 4 bases; junction bases outside the gene matches: 7. The V gene's germline CDR1 is MNHEY and CDR2 SVGEGT. There are 14 residues in the CDR3. The CDR3 here is CASNRGDSYNEQFF. CDR3 DNA: TGTGCCAGCAATCGGGGGGACTCATACAATGAGCAGTTCTTC.

This clonotype occurred many times. The chain recombines TRBV18 with TRBJ2-7, with a possible D match to TRBD2 (5 bases). Germline lookup yields CDR1 KGHSH and CDR2 LQKENI. The CDR3 loop spans 14 amino acids. The V end was cut by 3 bases, the J end by 4 bases, with 13 bases between. This chain's CDR3 is CASSPAGTAYEQYF. DNA for the CDR3: TGTGCCAGCTCACCGGCGGGCACCGCTTACGAGCAGTACTTC. Full variable domain (remainder filled in from reference TRBV18 and TRBJ2-7): NAGVMQNPRHLVRRRGQEARLRCSPMKGHSHVYWYRQLPEEGLKFMVYLQKENIIDESGMPKERFSAEFPKEGPSILRIQQVVRGDSAAYFCASSPAGTAYEQYFGPGTRLTVT.

In this sample, this clonotype turned up a few times. The chain employs TRBV2 and TRBJ2-7; 9 nucleotides agree with TRBD1. Losses at the gene ends were 9 bases for V and 1 base for J; bases not matched to a gene: 7. Per germline, CDR1 SNHLY and CDR2 FYNNEI. The CDR3 has 14 residues. The CDR3 spells CARGGTGLSYEQYF. CDR3 coding DNA: TGTGCCAGGGGCGGGACAGGGCTGTCCTACGAGCAGTACTTC.

The chain links TRBV11-2 to TRBJ2-1; no clear D. With 0 bases removed from V and 2 bases from J, the gap between germline ends came to 8 bases. This CDR3 comprises 15 residues. The germline gives CDR1 SGHAT, CDR2 FQNNGV. The CDR3 spells CASSLDSQTYNEQFF. DNA of the CDR3: TGTGCCAGCAGCTTAGACTCGCAGACCTACAATGAGCAGTTCTTC.

This clonotype was seen a handful of times. The rearrangement joins TRBV11-2 to TRBJ2-2; D perhaps matches TRBD2 (5 bases). CDR1 is SGHAT, CDR2 FQNNGV, per germline. V shed 5 bases and J shed 5 bases, with 18 bases lying between them. The CDR3 has 16 amino acids. For the CDR3, the DNA is TGTGCCAGCAGCCCGCAGCCCCGGGGAAAGACCGGGGAGCTGTTTTTT. It translates to CASSPQPRGKTGELFF.